Listed below are T cell receptor beta chains from one sample, sequenced in a study of shared clonotypes between healthy human individuals. Some clones are missing from TCRdb's copy, which holds only in-frame ones; the method was immunoSEQ multiplex PCR. The data show about 990,000 clones, with about 80% seen just once and roughly 0.65% held by the top ten. The specimen was memory CD4+ T cells from PBMCs. The receptor set was obtained from a man younger than 35 in good health. Some clones in this sample may be carry-over from other donors' samples. Each CDR3 is given with its conserved first and last residue. Fields, in order: V gene, CDR3 length, J gene, CDR3 protein.

TRBV9	17	TRBJ2-1	CASSVASAVWGDGEQFF
TRBV18	12	TRBJ1-2	CASSRGLSGYTF
TRBV29-1	11	TRBJ1-2	CSVDVSDGYTF
TRBV15	17	TRBJ1-4	CATSRVPGQGRREKLFF
TRBV7-2	15	TRBJ1-4	CASSFGGLIGEKLFF
TRBV19	13	TRBJ1-5	CASSIQGDQPQHF
TRBV11-2	16	TRBJ2-2	CASSLRAGGLAGELFF
TRBV28	15	TRBJ2-5	CASGDRQGPQETQYF
TRBV5-5	15	TRBJ1-1	CASSFPGHLNTEAFF
TRBV5-5	16	TRBJ2-7	CASSLGTSGSRNEQYF
TRBV5-6	17	TRBJ2-7	CASSPRPGQDFSYEQYF
TRBV6-5	14	TRBJ2-2	CASSSGRQTGELFF
TRBV5-6	18	TRBJ1-5	CASSLITGGGWGNQPQHF
TRBV6-6	14	TRBJ2-7	CASSLDRRSSEQYF
TRBV15	14	TRBJ1-2	CATSRDRGGRGYTF
TRBV7-9	19	TRBJ2-1	CASSSPGLAGKGDYNEQFF
TRBV21-1	10	TRBJ1-2	CASSKALCLF
TRBV5-1	13	TRBJ1-5	CASRDNSNQPQHF
TRBV6-5	15	TRBJ1-4	CASSYSWGGVEKLFF
TRBV11-2	14	TRBJ2-1	CASSLDLPENEQFF
TRBV6-5	15	TRBJ2-6	CASSTPGAGANVLTF
TRBV7-8	14	TRBJ1-2	CASSSFSQNYGYTF
TRBV10-3	13	TRBJ2-4	CAISGTGTDIQYF